This T cell receptor beta chain was sequenced in a study of shared clonotypes between healthy human individuals. Across the whole study: The study used three CD4 naive, three CD4 memory, two CD8 naive and one CD8 memory plate per donor.

Notes on this clone: Its antigen is unidentified.

The CDR3 covers 14 residues. Germline CDR1 and CDR2: MNHNS and SASEGT. V dropped 7 bases and J dropped 4 bases, with 17 bases sitting between them. Points from the study as a whole: Naive CD4 clonotypes overlapped across a handful of donors at roughly 5.1%.

Sequencing was performed with immunoSEQ multiplex PCR; in TCRdb, only in-frame clones are kept and a portion is missing. The table shows roughly 410,000 clones, with around 96% occurring only once. The sequenced material came from memory CD8+ T cells sorted from blood. Documented subset: CD45RO+ cells pooled with CCR7-negative TemRA cells. This chain links TRBV6-1 with TRBJ2-7, with D possibly TRBD2 on 5 matching bases. The sequence came from a young man in good health. The chain's CDR3 is CASIRPSRPYEQYF. The CDR3 DNA reads as TGTGCCAGCATCCGCCCTAGCAGGCCTTACGAGCAGTACTTC.